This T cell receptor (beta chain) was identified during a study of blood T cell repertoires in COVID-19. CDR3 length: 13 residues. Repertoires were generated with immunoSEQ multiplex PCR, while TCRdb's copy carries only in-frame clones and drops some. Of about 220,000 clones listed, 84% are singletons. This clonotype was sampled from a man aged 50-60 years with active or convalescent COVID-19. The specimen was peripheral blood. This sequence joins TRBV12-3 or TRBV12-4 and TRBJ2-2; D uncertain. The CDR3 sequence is CVTTPSNTGELFF. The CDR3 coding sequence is TGTGTCACAACGCCCTCGAACACCGGGGAGCTGTTTTTT.